These 19 T cell receptor beta chains came from one sample sequenced in a study of blood T cell repertoires in COVID-19. Libraries were prepared by immunoSEQ multiplex PCR; TCRdb keeps only in-frame clonotypes and omits some of them. The data contain about 140,000 clones, just under 90% of them seen just once; the ten biggest clones take up 3.5% to 5.5%. Sequencing input: peripheral blood. These TCRs come from a woman in her 40s with acute or convalescent COVID-19.

This chain joins TRBV5-4 and TRBJ1-2, with a possible D match to TRBD1 (6 bases). The germline V gene has CDR1 SGHNT and CDR2 YYREEE (reference sequence). The ends were cut back, 3 bases at V and 4 bases at J, with 16 bases in the middle. This CDR3 has 15 residues. CDR3 in amino acids: CASSSPSTGRYGYTF. DNA of the CDR3: TGTGCCAGCAGCTCCCCTTCGACAGGACGCTATGGCTACACCTTC.

The V call is TRBV27, the J call TRBJ2-7, with D maybe TRBD2 (5 bases). Germline values: CDR1 MNHEY, CDR2 SMNVEV (reference sequence). V lost 5 bases to trimming and J lost 2 bases, with 13 bases between them. This CDR3 region has 14 residues. The chain's CDR3 is CASSKGTRTYEQYF. The CDR3 coding sequence is TGTGCCAGCAGTAAAGGAACTAGAACCTACGAGCAGTACTTC.

V is TRBV4-1 and J is TRBJ2-7; D is possibly TRBD2 (6 bases). Trimming removed 6 bases at V and 3 bases at J, with 18 bases between. Looked up from germline, CDR1 is MGHRA and CDR2 is YSYEKL. The CDR3 contains 15 residues. The chain's CDR3 is CASRERTNGRYEQYF. The DNA for the CDR3 is TGCGCCAGCAGAGAAAGGACTAACGGACGCTACGAGCAGTACTTC.

The chain uses TRBV13 and TRBJ2-3, with TRBD1 identical over 8 bases. The CDR3 is 16 residues long. Trimming cost V 1 base and J 2 bases; bases outside gene matches: 5. Germline V gene data show CDR1 as PRHDT and CDR2 as FYEKMQ (reference sequence). The CDR3 bases are TGTGCCAGCAGCTTAGTCAGGGGGCCTGACACAGATACGCAGTATTTT. It specifies CASSLVRGPDTDTQYF.

This rearrangement joins TRBV19 to TRBJ2-5; 8 positions agree with TRBD2. Germline CDR1 is LNHDA and CDR2 is SQIVND (reference sequence). With V trimmed by 9 bases and J by 2 bases, 11 bases remained unmatched. The CDR3 runs 15 residues. CDR3 nucleotide sequence: TGTGCCAGACCGGGGGGGGCCCCCAATCAAGAGACCCAGTACTTC. Its translation is CARPGGAPNQETQYF.

This chain uses TRBV6-2 or TRBV6-3 with TRBJ1-1, with 8 bases fitting TRBD1. V lost 4 bases to trimming and J lost 5 bases; unmatched junction nucleotides: 9. Germline V gives CDR1 MNHEY, CDR2 SVGEGT. The CDR3 is 15 amino acids. In nucleotides, the CDR3 is TGTGCCAGCAGTTCCTGGACAGGGAGCTGGACTGAAGCTTTCTTT. Protein sequence: CASSSWTGSWTEAFF.

A remark on this clone: One junction end disagrees with the germline gene, perhaps due to a read error. This chain uses TRBV5-6 with TRBJ2-7, with 7 positions matching TRBD2. Germline V lookup: CDR1 SGHDT, CDR2 YYEEEE. The CDR3 contains 14 residues. The chain's CDR3 is CASSPQLAEYEQYF. CDR3 nucleotides: TGTGCCAGCAGCCCCCAGCTAGCGGAATACGAACAGTACTTC.

This clone showed up just a few times. This chain uses TRBV10-3 with TRBJ1-1, with D possibly TRBD1 on 5 matching bases. The CDR3 sequence is 15 residues long. V lost 0 bases and J 1 base, leaving 9 bases between the germline ends. Germline CDR1 is ENHRY and CDR2 is SYGVKD. The CDR3 protein is CAISESGGSNTEAFF. CDR3 coding DNA: TGTGCCATCAGTGAGTCCGGGGGTTCGAACACTGAAGCTTTCTTT.

The gene calls are TRBV5-4 and TRBJ2-1, with D tentatively TRBD2 (6 bases). The CDR3 loop spans 15 amino acids. V lost 3 bases and J lost 10, with 20 bases in between. The germline CDR1 and CDR2 sequences are SGHNT and YYREEE (reference sequence). CDR3 nucleotides: TGTGCCAGCAGCTCTCCGGCTAGCGCCTTGGACGAGCAGTTCTTC. This codes for CASSSPASALDEQFF.

This clone was counted once. V gene TRBV2 combines with J gene TRBJ1-5; TRBD1 is a possible D gene (5 bases). The CDR3 extends over 15 amino acids. Trimming stripped 3 bases from V and 4 bases from J, with 13 bases between. CDR1 and CDR2 from the germline V gene are SNHLY and FYNNEI. CDR3 nucleotides: TGTGCCAGCAGTGACGGCAGGGTACGTAATCAGCCCCAGCATTTT. It is translated as CASSDGRVRNQPQHF. The whole variable domain, remainder taken from reference TRBV2 and TRBJ1-5, is EPEVTQTPSHQVTQMGQEVILRCVPISNHLYFYWYRQILGQKVEFLVSFYNNEISEKSEIFDDQFSVERPDGSNFTLKIRSTKLEDSAMYFCASSDGRVRNQPQHFGDGTRLSIL.

This CDR3 is CASSPAVSNTEAFF. As DNA, the CDR3 is TGTGCCAGCTCACCTGCGGTTTCGAACACTGAAGCTTTCTTT. The gene calls are TRBV18 and TRBJ1-1, with D hard to call. The V gene lost 3 bases and the J gene lost 1 base, with 9 bases spanning the gap. This CDR3 is built from 14 residues. Per germline, CDR1 KGHSH and CDR2 LQKENI.

CDR3 sequence: CASSPEVSTEAFF. The CDR3 nucleotides are TGTGCCAGCAGTCCTGAGGTTTCCACTGAAGCTTTCTTT. V usage is TRBV3-1 (or the pseudogene TRBV3-2) and J usage is TRBJ1-1, with D unresolved. Trimming removed 6 bases from V and 4 bases from J, with 12 bases in between. Germline V gene lookup returns CDR1 LGHDT and CDR2 YNNKEL (reference sequence). The CDR3 consists of 13 residues.

This chain connects TRBV27 to TRBJ1-5; 7 bases map to TRBD1. Germline-derived CDR1 and CDR2 are MNHEY and SMNVEV (reference sequence). The CDR3 loop spans 15 amino acids. V lost 7 bases to trimming and J lost 1 base; unmatched junction nucleotides: 7. This chain's CDR3 is CASKGTVGSNQPQHF. The DNA of the CDR3 is TGTGCCAGCAAAGGGACAGTAGGGAGCAATCAGCCCCAGCATTTT.

The chain recombines TRBV4-3 with TRBJ1-4, with D possibly matching TRBD1 (5 bases). The CDR3 loop spans 15 amino acids. Germline V gene lookup returns CDR1 LGHNA and CDR2 YSLEER. The V end was cut by 0 bases, the J end by 5 bases, with 10 bases between. This CDR3 reads CASSQDPQGNEKLFF. The CDR3 DNA is TGCGCCAGCAGCCAAGATCCGCAGGGAAATGAAAAACTGTTTTTT.

The chain is built from TRBV5-4 and TRBJ1-1; 9 bases align to TRBD1. The CDR3 spans 15 residues. The germline CDR1 and CDR2 sequences are SGHNT and YYREEE (reference sequence). The junction had 8 bases not matched to a gene; V was cut back by 2 bases and J by 6 bases. The DNA of the CDR3 is TGTGCCAGCAGCTTTGGGGGGACAGGGATCGCTGAAGCTTTCTTT. Its translation is CASSFGGTGIAEAFF.

The V gene is TRBV10-3, the J gene TRBJ2-3, with D tentatively TRBD2 (5 bases). The CDR3 runs to 13 residues. V lost 6 bases and J 4 bases, leaving 11 bases between the germline ends. Germline V lookup: CDR1 ENHRY, CDR2 SYGVKD. This CDR3 is CAIREASPDTQYF. In DNA form, the CDR3 reads TGTGCCATCAGGGAGGCAAGCCCAGATACGCAGTATTTT.

The J gene is TRBJ1-2, the V gene TRBV30, with 12 nucleotides matching TRBD1. Germline CDR1 GTSNPN, CDR2 SVGIG (reference sequence). Unmatched junction bases numbered 13, after V lost 3 bases and J lost 11 bases. The CDR3 totals 15 residues. The CDR3 DNA follows: TGTGCCTGGAGCCGGGGGACCGGGACAGGGGGCGGATACACCTTC. Residues: CAWSRGTGTGGGYTF.

V and J are TRBV4-2 and TRBJ1-5, with 8 nucleotides matching TRBD1. Germline CDR1 is LGHNA and CDR2 is YNFKEQ. The CDR3 length is 16 residues. The V gene end was trimmed by 4 bases and the J gene end by 2 bases; junction bases not matched to a gene: 7. In DNA form, the CDR3 reads TGTGCCAGCAGCCTGGACAGGGATAGGGGCAATCAGCCCCAGCATTTT. It is translated as CASSLDRDRGNQPQHF.

This rearrangement joins TRBV30 to TRBJ1-1; 10 nucleotides align to TRBD1. With V trimmed by 4 bases and J by 1 base, 9 bases remained unmatched. Germline lookup yields CDR1 GTSNPN and CDR2 SVGIG (reference sequence). This CDR3 has 16 amino acids. CDR3 nucleotide sequence: TGTGCCTGGAACCGCCGACAGGGGGCCAAGAACACTGAAGCTTTCTTT. This gives the protein CAWNRRQGAKNTEAFF. The full variable domain, with the rest looked up from reference TRBV30 and TRBJ1-1, is SQTIHQWPATLVQPVGSPLSLECTVEGTSNPNLYWYRQAAGRGLQLLFYSVGIGQISSEVPQNLSASRPQDRQFILSSKKLLLSDSGFYLCAWNRRQGAKNTEAFFGQGTRLTVV.